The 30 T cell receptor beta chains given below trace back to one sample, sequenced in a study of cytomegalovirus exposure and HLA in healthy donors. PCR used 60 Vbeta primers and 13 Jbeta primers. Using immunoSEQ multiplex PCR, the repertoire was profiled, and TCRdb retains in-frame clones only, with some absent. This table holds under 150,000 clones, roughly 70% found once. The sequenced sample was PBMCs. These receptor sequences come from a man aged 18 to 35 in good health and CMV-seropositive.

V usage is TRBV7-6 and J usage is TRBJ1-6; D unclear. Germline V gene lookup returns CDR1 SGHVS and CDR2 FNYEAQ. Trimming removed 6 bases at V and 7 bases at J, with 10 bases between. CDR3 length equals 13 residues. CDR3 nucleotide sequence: TGTGCCAGCAGACTACAACACAATTCACCCCTCCACTTT. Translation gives CASRLQHNSPLHF.

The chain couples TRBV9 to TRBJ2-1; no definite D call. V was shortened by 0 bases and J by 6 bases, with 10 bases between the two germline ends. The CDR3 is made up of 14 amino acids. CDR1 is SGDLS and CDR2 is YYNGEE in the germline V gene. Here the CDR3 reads CASSVVPQINEQFF. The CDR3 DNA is TGTGCCAGCAGCGTAGTACCCCAGATCAATGAGCAGTTCTTC. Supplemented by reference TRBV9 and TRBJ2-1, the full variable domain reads DSGVTQTPKHLITATGQRVTLRCSPRSGDLSVYWYQQSLDQGLQFLIQYYNGEERAKGNILERFSAQQFPDLHSELNLSSLELGDSALYFCASSVVPQINEQFFGPGTRLTVL.

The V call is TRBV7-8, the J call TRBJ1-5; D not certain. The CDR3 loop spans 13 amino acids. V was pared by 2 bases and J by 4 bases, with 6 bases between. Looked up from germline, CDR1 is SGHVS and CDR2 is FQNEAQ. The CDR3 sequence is CASSLSQNQPQHF. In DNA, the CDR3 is TGTGCCAGCAGCTTATCACAGAATCAGCCCCAGCATTTT.

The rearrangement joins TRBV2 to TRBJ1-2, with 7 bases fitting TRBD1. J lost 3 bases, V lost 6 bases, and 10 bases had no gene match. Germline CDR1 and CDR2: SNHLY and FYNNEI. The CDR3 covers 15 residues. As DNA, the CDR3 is TGTGCCAGCAGGACCCCTCGACAGGGAGACTATGGCTACACCTTC. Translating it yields CASRTPRQGDYGYTF.

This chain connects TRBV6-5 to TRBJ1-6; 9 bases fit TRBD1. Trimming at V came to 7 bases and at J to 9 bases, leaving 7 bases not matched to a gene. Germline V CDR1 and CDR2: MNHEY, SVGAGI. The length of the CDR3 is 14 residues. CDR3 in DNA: TGTGCCAGCACCCGGGACAGGGATGTTTCACCCCTCCACTTT. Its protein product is CASTRDRDVSPLHF.

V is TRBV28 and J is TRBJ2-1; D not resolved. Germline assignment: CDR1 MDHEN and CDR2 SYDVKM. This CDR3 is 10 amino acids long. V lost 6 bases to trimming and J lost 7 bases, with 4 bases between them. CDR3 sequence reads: CASSQNEQFF. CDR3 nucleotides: TGTGCCAGCAGCCAAAATGAGCAGTTCTTC.

The CDR3 region is CASSYVQMNTEAFF. The CDR3 bases are TGTGCCAGCAGTTACGTCCAGATGAACACTGAAGCTTTCTTT. The rearrangement joins TRBV6-5 to TRBJ1-1; no reliable D call. CDR1 is MNHEY and CDR2 is SVGAGI in the germline V gene. CDR3 length equals 14 residues. V was pared by 2 bases and J by 0 bases, with 7 bases between.

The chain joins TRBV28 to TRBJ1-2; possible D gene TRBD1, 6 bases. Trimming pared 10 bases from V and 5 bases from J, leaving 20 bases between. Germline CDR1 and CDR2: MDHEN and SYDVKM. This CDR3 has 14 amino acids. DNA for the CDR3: TGTGCCATAAGGGGGGGGGCGCACCCTTATGGCTACACCTTC. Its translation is CAIRGGAHPYGYTF.

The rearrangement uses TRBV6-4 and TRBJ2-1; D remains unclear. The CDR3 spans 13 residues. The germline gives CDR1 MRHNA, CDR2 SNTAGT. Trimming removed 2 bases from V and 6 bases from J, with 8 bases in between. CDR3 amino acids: CASSDNEVNEQFF. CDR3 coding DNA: TGTGCCAGCAGTGACAATGAGGTCAATGAGCAGTTCTTC.

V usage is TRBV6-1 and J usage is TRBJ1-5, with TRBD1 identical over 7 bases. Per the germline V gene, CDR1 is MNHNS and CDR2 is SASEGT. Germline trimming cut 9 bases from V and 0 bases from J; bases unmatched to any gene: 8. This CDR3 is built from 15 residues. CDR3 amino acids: CASGGQSYSNQPQHF. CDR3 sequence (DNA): TGTGCCAGTGGGGGACAGAGTTATAGCAATCAGCCCCAGCATTTT.

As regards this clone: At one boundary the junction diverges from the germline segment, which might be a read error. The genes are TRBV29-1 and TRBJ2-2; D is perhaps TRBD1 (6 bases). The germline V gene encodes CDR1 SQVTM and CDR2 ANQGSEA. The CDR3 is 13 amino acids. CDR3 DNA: TGCAGCGTCGCCCAGGGGAACCCCGGGGAGCTGTTTTTT. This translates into CSVAQGNPGELFF.

The CDR3 coding sequence is TGTGCCAGCAGAACGGAAACAGGGATGAGCACTGAAGCTTTCTTT. Protein product: CASRTETGMSTEAFF. V gene TRBV27 combines with J gene TRBJ1-1, with D possibly matching TRBD1 (6 bases). The CDR3 sequence is 15 residues long. Germline CDR1 and CDR2: MNHEY and SMNVEV (reference sequence). V was trimmed by 6 bases and J by 4 bases, leaving 18 bases between them.

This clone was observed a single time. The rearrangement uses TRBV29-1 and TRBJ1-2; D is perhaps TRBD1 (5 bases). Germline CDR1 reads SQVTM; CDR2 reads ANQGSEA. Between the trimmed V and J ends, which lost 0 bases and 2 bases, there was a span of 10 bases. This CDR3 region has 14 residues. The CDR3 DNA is TGCAGCGTTGAAGATAGGGGCAGGAACTATGGCTACACCTTC. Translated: CSVEDRGRNYGYTF.

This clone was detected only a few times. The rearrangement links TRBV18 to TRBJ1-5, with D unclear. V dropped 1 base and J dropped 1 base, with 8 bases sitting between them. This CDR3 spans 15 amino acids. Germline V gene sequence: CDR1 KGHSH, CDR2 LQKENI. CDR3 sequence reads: CASSPQGESNQPQHF. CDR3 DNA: TGTGCCAGCTCACCACAGGGAGAGAGCAATCAGCCCCAGCATTTT.

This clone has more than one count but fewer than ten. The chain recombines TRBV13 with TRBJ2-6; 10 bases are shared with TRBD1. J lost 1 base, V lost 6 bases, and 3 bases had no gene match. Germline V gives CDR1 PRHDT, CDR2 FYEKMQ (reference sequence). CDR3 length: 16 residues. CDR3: CASRGQGLSGANVLTF. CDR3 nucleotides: TGTGCCAGCAGGGGACAGGGGCTATCTGGGGCCAACGTCCTGACTTTC.

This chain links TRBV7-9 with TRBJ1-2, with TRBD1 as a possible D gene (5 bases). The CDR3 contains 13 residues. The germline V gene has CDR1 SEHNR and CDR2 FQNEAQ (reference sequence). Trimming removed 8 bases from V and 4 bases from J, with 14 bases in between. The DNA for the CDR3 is TGTGCCAGCGCGGACACGCAAGGCTATGGCTACACCTTC. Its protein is CASADTQGYGYTF.

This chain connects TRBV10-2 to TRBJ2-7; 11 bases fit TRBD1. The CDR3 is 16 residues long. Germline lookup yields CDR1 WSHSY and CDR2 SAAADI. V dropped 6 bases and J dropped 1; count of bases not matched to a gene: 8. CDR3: CASRGQGAFMSYEQYF. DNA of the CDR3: TGCGCCAGCAGAGGACAGGGGGCATTTATGTCCTACGAGCAGTACTTC.

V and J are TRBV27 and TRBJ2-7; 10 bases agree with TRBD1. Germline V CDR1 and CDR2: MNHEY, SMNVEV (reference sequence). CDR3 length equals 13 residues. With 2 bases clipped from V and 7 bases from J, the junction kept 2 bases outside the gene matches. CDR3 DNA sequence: TGTGCCAGCAGTTTAGGGACAGGGGATGAGCAGTACGTC. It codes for CASSLGTGDEQYV.

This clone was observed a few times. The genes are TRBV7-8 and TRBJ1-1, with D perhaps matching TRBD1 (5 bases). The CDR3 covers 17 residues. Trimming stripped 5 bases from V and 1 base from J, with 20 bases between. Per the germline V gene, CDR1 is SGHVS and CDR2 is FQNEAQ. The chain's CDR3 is CASSPLGYTGENTEAFF. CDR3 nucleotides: TGTGCCAGCAGCCCCCTAGGCTATACAGGAGAGAACACTGAAGCTTTCTTT.

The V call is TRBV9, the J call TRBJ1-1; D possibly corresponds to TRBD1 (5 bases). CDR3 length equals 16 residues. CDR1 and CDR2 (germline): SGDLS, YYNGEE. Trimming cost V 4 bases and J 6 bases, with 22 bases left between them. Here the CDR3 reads CASSPYLRGGVAEAFF. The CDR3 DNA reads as TGTGCCAGCAGCCCATATTTGCGGGGCGGGGTCGCTGAAGCTTTCTTT.

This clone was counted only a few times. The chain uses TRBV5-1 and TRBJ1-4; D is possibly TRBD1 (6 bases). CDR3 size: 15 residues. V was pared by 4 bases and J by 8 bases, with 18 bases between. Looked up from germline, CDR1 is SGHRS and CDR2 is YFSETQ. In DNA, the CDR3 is TGCGCCAGCAGCCCGGGCGGGGGCAGTAGGGAAAAACTGTTTTTT. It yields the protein CASSPGGGSREKLFF.

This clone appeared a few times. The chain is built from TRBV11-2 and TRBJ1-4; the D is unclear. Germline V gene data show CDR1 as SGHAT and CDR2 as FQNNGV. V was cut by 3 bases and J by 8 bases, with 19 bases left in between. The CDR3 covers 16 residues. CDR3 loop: CASSLGSTTQEEKLFF. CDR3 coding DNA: TGTGCCAGCAGCTTGGGTTCAACAACCCAGGAAGAAAAACTGTTTTTT.

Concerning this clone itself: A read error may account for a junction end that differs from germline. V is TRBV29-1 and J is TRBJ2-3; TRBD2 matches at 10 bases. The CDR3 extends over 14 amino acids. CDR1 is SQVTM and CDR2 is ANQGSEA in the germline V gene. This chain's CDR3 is CSHSGGSFTGTQYF. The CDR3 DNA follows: TGCAGCCATAGCGGGGGGTCTTTCACAGGTACGCAGTATTTT.

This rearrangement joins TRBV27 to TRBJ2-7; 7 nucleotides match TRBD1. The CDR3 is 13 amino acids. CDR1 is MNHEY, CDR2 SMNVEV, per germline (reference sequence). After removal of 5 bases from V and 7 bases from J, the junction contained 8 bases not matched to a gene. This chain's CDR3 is CASSPRVRGEQYF. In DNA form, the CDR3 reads TGTGCCAGCAGTCCTCGTGTCAGGGGGGAGCAGTACTTC.

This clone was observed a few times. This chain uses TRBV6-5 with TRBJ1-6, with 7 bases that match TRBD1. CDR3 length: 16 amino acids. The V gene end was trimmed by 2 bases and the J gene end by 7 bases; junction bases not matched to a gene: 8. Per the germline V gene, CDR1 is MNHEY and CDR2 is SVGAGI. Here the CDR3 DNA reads TGTGCCAGCAGTTACACACCCGGGACAGCGAATTCACCCCTCCACTTT. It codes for CASSYTPGTANSPLHF.

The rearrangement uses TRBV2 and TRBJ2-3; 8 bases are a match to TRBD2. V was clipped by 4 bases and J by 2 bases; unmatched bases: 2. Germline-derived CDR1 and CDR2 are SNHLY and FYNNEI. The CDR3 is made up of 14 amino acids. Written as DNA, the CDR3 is TGTGCCAGCAGTGTGCGGGGGGCCACAGATACGCAGTATTTT. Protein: CASSVRGATDTQYF.

The CDR3: CASSPNRAEAFF. Here the CDR3 DNA reads TGTGCCAGCTCACCCAACAGGGCCGAAGCTTTCTTT. The V call is TRBV18, the J call TRBJ1-1, with D possibly TRBD1 on 6 matching bases. The CDR3 is 12 residues long. In germline, CDR1 is KGHSH, CDR2 LQKENI. V shed 3 bases and J shed 8 bases, with 10 bases lying between them.

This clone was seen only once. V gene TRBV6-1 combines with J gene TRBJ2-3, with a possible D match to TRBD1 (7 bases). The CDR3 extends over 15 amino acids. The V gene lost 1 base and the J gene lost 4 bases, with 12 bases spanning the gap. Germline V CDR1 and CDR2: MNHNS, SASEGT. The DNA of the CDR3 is TGTGCCAGCAGTGAAGGACAGGGAGGTGCAGATACGCAGTATTTT. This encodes CASSEGQGGADTQYF.

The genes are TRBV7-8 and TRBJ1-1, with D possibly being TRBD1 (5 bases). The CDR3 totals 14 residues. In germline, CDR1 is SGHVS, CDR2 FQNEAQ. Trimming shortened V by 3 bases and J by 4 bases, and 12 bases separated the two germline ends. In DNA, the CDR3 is TGTGCCAGCAGCTTGCAGGGAGGCGGCACTGAAGCTTTCTTT. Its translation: CASSLQGGGTEAFF.

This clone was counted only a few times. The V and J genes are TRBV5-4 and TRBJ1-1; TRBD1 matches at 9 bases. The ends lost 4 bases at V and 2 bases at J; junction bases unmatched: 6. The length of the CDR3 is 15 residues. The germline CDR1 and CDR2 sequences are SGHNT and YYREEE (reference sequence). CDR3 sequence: CASSSGQGLNTEAFF. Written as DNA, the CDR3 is TGTGCCAGCAGCAGTGGACAGGGGCTTAACACTGAAGCTTTCTTT. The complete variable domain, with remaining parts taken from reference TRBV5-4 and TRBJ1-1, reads ETGVTQSPTHLIKTRGQQVTLRCSSQSGHNTVSWYQQALGQGPQFIFQYYREEENGRGNFPPRFSGLQFPNYSSELNVNALELDDSALYLCASSSGQGLNTEAFFGQGTRLTVV.